The sequence of this T cell receptor (beta chain) was determined in a study of cytomegalovirus exposure and HLA in healthy donors. Study-level results: Among the sequence variants, a highly shared cluster was likely an artifact of sequencing. Earlier analysis yielded a pattern in which most TCR beta V segments were productive about 90% or about 30% of the time. 150 to 200 TCR beta chains were listed as cytomegalovirus-associated.

PCR used 60 Vbeta primers and 13 Jbeta primers. Assay used: immunoSEQ multiplex PCR; TCRdb lists only in-frame clones, some missing. The top ten hold roughly 2.5% of the sample, which has more than 150,000 clones, around 82% seen once. Concerning this clone itself: The antigen is undetermined.

The sample was PBMCs. This TCR was sampled from a woman aged 25 to 39 in good health and CMV-seropositive.

CDR3 region: CASSQVRQATYEQYF. The CDR3 coding sequence is TGTGCCAGCAGCCAAGTTAGGCAGGCGACCTACGAGCAGTACTTC. The chain recombines TRBV4-2 with TRBJ2-7; no firm D call. CDR3 size: 15 residues. Trimming removed 1 base at V and 2 bases at J, with 12 bases between. CDR1 is LGHNA, CDR2 YNFKEQ, per germline.